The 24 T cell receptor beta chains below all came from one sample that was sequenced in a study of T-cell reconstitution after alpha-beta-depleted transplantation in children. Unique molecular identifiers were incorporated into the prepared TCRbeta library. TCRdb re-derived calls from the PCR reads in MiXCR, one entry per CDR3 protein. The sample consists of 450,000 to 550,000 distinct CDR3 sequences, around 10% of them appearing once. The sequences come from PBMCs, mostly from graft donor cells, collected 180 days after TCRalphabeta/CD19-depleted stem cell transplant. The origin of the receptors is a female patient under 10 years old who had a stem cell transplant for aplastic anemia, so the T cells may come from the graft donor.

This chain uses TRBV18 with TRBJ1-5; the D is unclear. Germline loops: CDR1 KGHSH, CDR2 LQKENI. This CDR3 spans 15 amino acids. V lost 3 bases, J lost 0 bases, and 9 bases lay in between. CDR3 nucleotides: TGTGCCAGCTCACCGGGCGGGGTTAGCAATCAGCCCCAGCATTTT. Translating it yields CASSPGGVSNQPQHF.

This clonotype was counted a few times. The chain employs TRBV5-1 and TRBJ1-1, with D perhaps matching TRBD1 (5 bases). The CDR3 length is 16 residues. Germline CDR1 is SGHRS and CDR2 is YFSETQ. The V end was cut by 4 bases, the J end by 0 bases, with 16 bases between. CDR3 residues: CASSIGGTALNTEAFF. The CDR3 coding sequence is TGCGCCAGCAGCATAGGCGGGACGGCCCTGAACACTGAAGCTTTCTTT.

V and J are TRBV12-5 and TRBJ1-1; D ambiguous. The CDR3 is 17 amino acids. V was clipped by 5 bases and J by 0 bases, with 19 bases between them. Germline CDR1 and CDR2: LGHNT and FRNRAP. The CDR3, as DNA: TGTGCTAGTGGTCCTCCGGGAGGGAGCGCTCTGAACACTGAAGCTTTCTTT. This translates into CASGPPGGSALNTEAFF.

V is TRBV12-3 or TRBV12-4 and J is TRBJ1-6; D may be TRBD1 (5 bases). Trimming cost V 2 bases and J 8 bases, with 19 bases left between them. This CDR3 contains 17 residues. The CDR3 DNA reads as TGTGCCAGCAGTTTAAGGGGCCTTTCAGGGACGGATTCACCCCTCCACTTT. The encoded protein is CASSLRGLSGTDSPLHF.

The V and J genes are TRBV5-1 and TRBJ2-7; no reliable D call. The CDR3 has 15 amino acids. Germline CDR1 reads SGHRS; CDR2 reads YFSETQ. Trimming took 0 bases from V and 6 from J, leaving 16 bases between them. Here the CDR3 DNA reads TGCGCCAGCAGCTTGGACGCAAGGTCCTTACGCGAGCAGTACTTC. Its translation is CASSLDARSLREQYF.

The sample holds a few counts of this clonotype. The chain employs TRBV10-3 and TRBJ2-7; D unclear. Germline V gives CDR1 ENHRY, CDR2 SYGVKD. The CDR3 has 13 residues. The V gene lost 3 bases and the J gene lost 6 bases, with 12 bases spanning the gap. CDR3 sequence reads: CAISDETVSEQYF. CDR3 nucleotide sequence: TGTGCCATCAGTGACGAAACGGTTTCCGAGCAGTACTTC.

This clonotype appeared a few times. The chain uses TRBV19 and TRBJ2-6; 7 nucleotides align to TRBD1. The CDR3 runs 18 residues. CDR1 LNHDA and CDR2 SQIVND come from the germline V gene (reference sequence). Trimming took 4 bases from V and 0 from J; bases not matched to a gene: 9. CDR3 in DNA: TGTGCCAGTAGTACCCGGACAGGACCCTCCTCTGGGGCCAACGTCCTGACTTTC. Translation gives CASSTRTGPSSGANVLTF.

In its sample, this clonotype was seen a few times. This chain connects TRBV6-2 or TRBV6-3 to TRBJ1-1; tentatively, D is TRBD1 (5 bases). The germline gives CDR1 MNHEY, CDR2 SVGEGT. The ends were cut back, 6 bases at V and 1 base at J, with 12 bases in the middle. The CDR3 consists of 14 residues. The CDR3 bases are TGTGCCAGCAGACCGGGACCGCAGAACACTGAAGCTTTCTTT. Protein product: CASRPGPQNTEAFF.

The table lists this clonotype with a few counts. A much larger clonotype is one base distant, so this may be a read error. The CDR3 DNA sequence: TGCGCCAGCAGCCAAGACGGGACAGGGGGCTTCGAGCAGTACTTC. Its translation: CASSQDGTGGFEQYF. The chain carries TRBV4-3 and TRBJ2-7; 12 nucleotides line up with TRBD1. CDR1 and CDR2 from the germline V gene are LGHNA and YSLEER. J gave up 6 bases and V 0 bases, and 3 bases lay outside the gene matches. CDR3 size: 15 residues.

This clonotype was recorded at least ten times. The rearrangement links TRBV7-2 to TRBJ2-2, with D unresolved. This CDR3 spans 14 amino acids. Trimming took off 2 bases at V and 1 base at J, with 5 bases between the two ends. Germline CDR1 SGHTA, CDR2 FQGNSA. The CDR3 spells CASSLRVNTGELFF. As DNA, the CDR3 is TGTGCCAGCAGCTTAAGGGTGAACACCGGGGAGCTGTTTTTT. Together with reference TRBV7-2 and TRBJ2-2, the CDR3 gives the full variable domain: GAGVSQSPSNKVTEKGKDVELRCDPISGHTALYWYRQSLGQGLEFLIYFQGNSAPDKSGLPSDRFSAERTGGSVSTLTIQRTQQEDSAVYLCASSLRVNTGELFFGEGSRLTVL.

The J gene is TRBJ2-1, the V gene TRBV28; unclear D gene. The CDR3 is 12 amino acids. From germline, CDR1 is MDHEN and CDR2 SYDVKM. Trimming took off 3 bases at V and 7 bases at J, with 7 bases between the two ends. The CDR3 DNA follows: TGTGCCAGCAGTTTTAAGTTTAATGAGCAGTTCTTC. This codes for CASSFKFNEQFF.

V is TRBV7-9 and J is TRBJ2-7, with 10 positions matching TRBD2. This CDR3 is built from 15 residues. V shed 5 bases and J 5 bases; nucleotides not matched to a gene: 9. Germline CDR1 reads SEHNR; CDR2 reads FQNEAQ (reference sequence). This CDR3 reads CASSGIAGGLNEQYV. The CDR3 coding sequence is TGTGCCAGCAGCGGTATAGCGGGAGGTTTAAACGAGCAGTACGTC.

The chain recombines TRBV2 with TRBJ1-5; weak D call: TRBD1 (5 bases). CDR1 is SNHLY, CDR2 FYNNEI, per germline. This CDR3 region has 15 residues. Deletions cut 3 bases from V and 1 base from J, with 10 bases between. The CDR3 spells CASSDRGFSNQPQHF. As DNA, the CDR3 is TGTGCCAGCAGTGATAGGGGATTCAGCAATCAGCCCCAGCATTTT.

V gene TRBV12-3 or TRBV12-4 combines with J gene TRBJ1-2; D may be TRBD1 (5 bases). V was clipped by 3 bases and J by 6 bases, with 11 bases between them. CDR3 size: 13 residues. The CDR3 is CASSFGQGDGYTF. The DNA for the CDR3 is TGTGCCAGCAGTTTTGGGCAGGGTGATGGCTACACCTTC.

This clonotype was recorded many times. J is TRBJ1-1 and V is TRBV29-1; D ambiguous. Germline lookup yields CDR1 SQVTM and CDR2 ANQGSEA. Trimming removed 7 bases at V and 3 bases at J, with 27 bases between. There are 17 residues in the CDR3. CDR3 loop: CSGDRHLKWTVDTEAFF. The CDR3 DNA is TGCAGCGGCGACCGACACCTAAAGTGGACTGTGGACACTGAAGCTTTCTTT.

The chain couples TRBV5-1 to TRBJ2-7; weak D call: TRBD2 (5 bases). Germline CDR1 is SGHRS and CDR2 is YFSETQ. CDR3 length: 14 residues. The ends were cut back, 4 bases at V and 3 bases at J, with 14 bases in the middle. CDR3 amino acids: CASSPEEGSYEQYF. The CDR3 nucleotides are TGCGCCAGCAGCCCCGAGGAAGGGAGCTACGAGCAGTACTTC.

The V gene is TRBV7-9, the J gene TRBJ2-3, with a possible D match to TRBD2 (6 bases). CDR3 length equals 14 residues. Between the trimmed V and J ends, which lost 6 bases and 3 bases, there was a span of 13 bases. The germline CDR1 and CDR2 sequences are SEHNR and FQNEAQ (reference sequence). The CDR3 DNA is TGTGCCAGCAGTGGAGGGGATACTACAGATACGCAGTATTTT. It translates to CASSGGDTTDTQYF.

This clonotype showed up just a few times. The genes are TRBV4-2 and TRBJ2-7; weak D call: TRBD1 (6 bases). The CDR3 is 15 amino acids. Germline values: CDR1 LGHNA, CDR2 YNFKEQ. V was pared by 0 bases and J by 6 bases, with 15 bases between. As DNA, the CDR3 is TGTGCCAGCAGCCAAGATTATCGGCAGGGGACCGAGCAGTACTTC. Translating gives CASSQDYRQGTEQYF.

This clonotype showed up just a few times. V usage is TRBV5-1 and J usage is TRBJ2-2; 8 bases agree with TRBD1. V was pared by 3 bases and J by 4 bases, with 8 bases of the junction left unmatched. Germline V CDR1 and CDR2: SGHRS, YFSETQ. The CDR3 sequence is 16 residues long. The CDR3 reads CASSSLGDRRTGELFF. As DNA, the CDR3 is TGCGCCAGCAGCTCATTGGGGGACAGGCGCACCGGGGAGCTGTTTTTT. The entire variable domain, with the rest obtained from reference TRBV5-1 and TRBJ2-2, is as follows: KAGVTQTPRYLIKTRGQQVTLSCSPISGHRSVSWYQQTPGQGLQFLFEYFSETQRNKGNFPGRFSGRQFSNSRSEMNVSTLELGDSALYLCASSSLGDRRTGELFFGEGSRLTVL.

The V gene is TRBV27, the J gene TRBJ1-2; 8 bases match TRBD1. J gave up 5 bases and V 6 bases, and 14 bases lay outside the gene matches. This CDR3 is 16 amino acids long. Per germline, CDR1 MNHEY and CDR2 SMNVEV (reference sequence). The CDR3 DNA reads TGTGCCAGCAGCCTGGGACAGGCCGGCGCGCTTTATGGCTACACCTTC. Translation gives CASSLGQAGALYGYTF.

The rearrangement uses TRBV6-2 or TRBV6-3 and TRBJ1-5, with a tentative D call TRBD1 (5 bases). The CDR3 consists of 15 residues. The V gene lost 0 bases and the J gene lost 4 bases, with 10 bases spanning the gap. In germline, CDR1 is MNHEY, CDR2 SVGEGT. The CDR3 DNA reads TGTGCCAGCAGTTACTCGACCGGGACGAATCAGCCCCAGCATTTT. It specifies CASSYSTGTNQPQHF.

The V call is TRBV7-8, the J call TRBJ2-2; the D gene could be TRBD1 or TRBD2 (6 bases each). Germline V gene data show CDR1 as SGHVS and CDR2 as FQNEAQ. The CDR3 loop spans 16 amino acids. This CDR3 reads CVQSGWGRENTGELFF. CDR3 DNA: TGTGTCCAGAGCGGGTGGGGGCGGGAAAACACCGGGGAGCTGTTTTTT.

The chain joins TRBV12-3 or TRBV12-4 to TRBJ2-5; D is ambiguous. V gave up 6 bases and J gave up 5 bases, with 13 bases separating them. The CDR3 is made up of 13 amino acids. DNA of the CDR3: TGTGCCAGCAGCAAAGAAAAAATGGAGACCCAGTACTTC. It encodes CASSKEKMETQYF.

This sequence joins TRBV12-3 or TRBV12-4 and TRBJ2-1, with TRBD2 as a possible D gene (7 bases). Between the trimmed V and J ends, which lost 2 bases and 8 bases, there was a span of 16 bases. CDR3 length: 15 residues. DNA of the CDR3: TGTGCCAGCAGTTTACGGGGGGCTTTTTTGGATGAGCAGTTCTTC. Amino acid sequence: CASSLRGAFLDEQFF.